What follows describes a single T cell receptor beta chain. The V gene lost 5 bases and the J gene lost 8 bases, with 15 bases spanning the gap. The CDR3 consists of 13 residues. Germline V CDR1 and CDR2: GTSNPN, SVGIG (reference sequence). The sample originates from a study of blood T cell repertoires in COVID-19. The wider study: Sites in the United States, Italy and Spain provided acute and convalescent COVID-19 samples.

As originally analysed: How many nucleated cells were present was estimated from reference gene primer amplification. The assay was immunoSEQ multiplex PCR, and TCRdb's table has in-frame clones only and misses some. Clonal size and the V and J genes are those of that table, whereas D and trimming came from the DNA. The repertoire holds 61,000 or so clones, with approximately 86% as singletons. J is TRBJ1-4 and V is TRBV30, with a tentative D call TRBD1 (6 bases). This sequence was found in a woman of 80 years or more with active COVID-19. Sequencing was carried out using peripheral blood. The DNA of the CDR3 is TGTGCCTGGGAGGACCCGAGGGGGGAAAAACTGTTTTTT. Translated, it gives CAWEDPRGEKLFF.